Listed here are 20 T cell receptor beta chains from one sample, sequenced in a study of cytomegalovirus exposure and HLA in healthy donors. Researchers ran the PCR with 60 Vbeta and 13 Jbeta primers. The assay was immunoSEQ multiplex PCR, and TCRdb's table has in-frame clones only and misses some. This table lists tens of thousands of clones. The sequenced sample consisted of PBMCs. These receptor sequences come from a young woman in good health and CMV-seronegative.

The rearrangement links TRBV5-1 to TRBJ1-1, with D unresolved. The ends were cut back, 0 bases at V and 0 bases at J, with 6 bases in the middle. CDR3 size: 14 residues. Germline lookup yields CDR1 SGHRS and CDR2 YFSETQ. The CDR3 DNA is TGCGCCAGCAGCTTGGCCTCGGTGAACACTGAAGCTTTCTTT. Amino acids: CASSLASVNTEAFF.

The chain couples TRBV27 to TRBJ2-2, with unresolved D. Trimming cost V 3 bases and J 5 bases, with 7 bases left between them. Germline values: CDR1 MNHEY, CDR2 SMNVEV (reference sequence). This CDR3 has 13 residues. CDR3 residues: CASSFPGTGELFF. In DNA form, the CDR3 reads TGTGCCAGCAGTTTTCCCGGGACCGGGGAGCTGTTTTTT.

The J gene is TRBJ1-2, the V gene TRBV6-5; TRBD1 is a possible D gene (6 bases). The CDR3 spans 15 residues. Germline-derived CDR1 and CDR2 are MNHEY and SVGAGI. The germline V and J ends were trimmed by 5 bases and 3 bases, with 16 bases remaining between them. The CDR3 reads CASSATTRGDYGYTF. In DNA form, the CDR3 reads TGTGCCAGCAGTGCGACTACCAGGGGTGACTATGGCTACACCTTC.

The chain combines TRBV29-1 with TRBJ2-3; TRBD2 matches 12 bases. The CDR3 runs 18 residues. Trimming cost V 0 bases and J 1 base; bases outside gene matches: 8. The germline CDR1 and CDR2 sequences are SQVTM and ANQGSEA. This CDR3 reads CSVEDWETSGSGTDTQYF. The CDR3 region has the DNA TGCAGCGTTGAAGATTGGGAGACTAGCGGGAGCGGCACAGATACGCAGTATTTT.

V gene TRBV29-1 combines with J gene TRBJ1-1; D might be TRBD1 (5 bases). Germline V CDR1 and CDR2: SQVTM, ANQGSEA. V lost 4 bases to trimming and J lost 1 base, with 7 bases between them. The CDR3 has 12 residues. DNA for the CDR3: TGCAGCGTTGGCAGGGAGAACACTGAAGCTTTCTTT. It yields the protein CSVGRENTEAFF.

The chain joins TRBV5-1 to TRBJ1-1, with TRBD1 identical over 7 bases. Germline CDR1 reads SGHRS; CDR2 reads YFSETQ. V was pared by 0 bases and J by 6 bases, with 5 bases of the junction left unmatched. The CDR3 is 14 residues long. The CDR3 here is CASSLDGGGPEAFF. The CDR3 nucleotides are TGCGCCAGCAGCTTGGACGGAGGGGGCCCTGAAGCTTTCTTT. Full variable domain (remainder filled in from reference TRBV5-1 and TRBJ1-1): KAGVTQTPRYLIKTRGQQVTLSCSPISGHRSVSWYQQTPGQGLQFLFEYFSETQRNKGNFPGRFSGRQFSNSRSEMNVSTLELGDSALYLCASSLDGGGPEAFFGQGTRLTVV.

The chain is built from TRBV6-5 and TRBJ2-1, with D perhaps TRBD2 (5 bases). Between the trimmed V and J ends, which lost 6 bases and 5 bases, there was a span of 11 bases. CDR1 and CDR2 from the germline V gene are MNHEY and SVGAGI. The CDR3 sequence is 13 residues long. In DNA form, the CDR3 reads TGTGCCAGCAGGGGAGTGGCCGACAATGAGCAGTTCTTC. Amino acids: CASRGVADNEQFF.

This chain uses TRBV18 with TRBJ2-3, with 11 bases that match TRBD1. Germline V CDR1 and CDR2: KGHSH, LQKENI. The CDR3 totals 16 residues. The junction had 6 bases not matched to a gene; V was cut back by 3 bases and J by 4 bases. The CDR3 sequence is CASSPGTGGKSDTQYF. The CDR3 bases are TGTGCCAGCTCACCGGGGACAGGGGGTAAATCAGATACGCAGTATTTT.

V gene TRBV2 combines with J gene TRBJ2-1, with D possibly being TRBD1 (5 bases). Trimming took 7 bases from V and 5 from J, leaving 12 bases between them. This CDR3 has 13 residues. CDR1 is SNHLY, CDR2 FYNNEI, per germline. The CDR3 loop reads CASMNPGNNEQFF. DNA of the CDR3: TGTGCCAGCATGAACCCAGGGAACAATGAGCAGTTCTTC. The variable domain in full, completed from reference TRBV2 and TRBJ2-1, reads EPEVTQTPSHQVTQMGQEVILRCVPISNHLYFYWYRQILGQKVEFLVSFYNNEISEKSEIFDDQFSVERPDGSNFTLKIRSTKLEDSAMYFCASMNPGNNEQFFGPGTRLTVL.

V is TRBV6-5 and J is TRBJ1-1; 8 bases map to TRBD1. Germline CDR1 is MNHEY and CDR2 is SVGAGI. This CDR3 spans 15 amino acids. V was clipped by 2 bases and J by 4 bases; unmatched bases: 6. The CDR3 region has the DNA TGTGCCAGCAGTTACGACTTGACAGGGGCCACTGAAGCTTTCTTT. Translated, it gives CASSYDLTGATEAFF.

The genes are TRBV9 and TRBJ1-1, with a weak D call TRBD1 (5 bases). In germline, CDR1 is SGDLS, CDR2 YYNGEE. Trimming shortened V by 0 bases and J by 0 bases, and 12 bases separated the two germline ends. This CDR3 has 16 residues. DNA for the CDR3: TGTGCCAGCAGCGTAGGGGACTGGGTTATGAACACTGAAGCTTTCTTT. Residues: CASSVGDWVMNTEAFF.

V is TRBV4-1 and J is TRBJ1-2; maybe TRBD1 (5 bases). The V end lost 1 base, the J end lost 2 bases, and 17 bases lay between the germline ends. The CDR3 covers 17 residues. CDR1 is MGHRA and CDR2 is YSYEKL in the germline V gene. The CDR3 region is CASSQVIGAGLNYGYTF. CDR3 nucleotides: TGCGCCAGCAGCCAAGTGATTGGGGCAGGGTTAAACTATGGCTACACCTTC.

The chain carries TRBV7-9 and TRBJ2-6; 7 bases match TRBD1. V lost 4 bases and J lost 3; bases outside the gene matches: 6. This CDR3 is 16 amino acids long. The V gene's germline CDR1 is SEHNR and CDR2 FQNEAQ (reference sequence). The CDR3 spells CASSSGQPFGANVLTF. DNA of the CDR3: TGTGCCAGCAGCTCGGGACAGCCGTTTGGGGCCAACGTCCTGACTTTC.

The genes are TRBV9 and TRBJ2-1; 12 bases fit TRBD2. The CDR3 sequence is 20 residues long. Germline V gene sequence: CDR1 SGDLS, CDR2 YYNGEE. V lost 4 bases to trimming and J lost 7 bases; unmatched junction nucleotides: 21. In nucleotides, the CDR3 is TGTGCCAGCAGCCCCAGGAGGGGGTGGCTAGCGGGAGGGCCGTCTAATGAGCAGTTCTTC. Its translation: CASSPRRGWLAGGPSNEQFF.

The J gene is TRBJ2-5, the V gene TRBV4-3; TRBD2 aligns across 8 bases. The germline V gene encodes CDR1 LGHNA and CDR2 YSLEER. The CDR3 has 16 amino acids. V was clipped by 0 bases and J by 2 bases; unmatched bases: 5. CDR3 bases: TGCGCCAGCAGCCAAGATGGGCGGGGGGTTCAAGAGACCCAGTACTTC. Protein: CASSQDGRGVQETQYF.

This sequence joins TRBV4-2 and TRBJ2-3, with 7 bases lining up with TRBD2. The CDR3 covers 16 residues. V dropped 0 bases and J dropped 4; count of bases not matched to a gene: 7. Germline lookup yields CDR1 LGHNA and CDR2 YNFKEQ. CDR3 DNA sequence: TGTGCCAGCAGCCAAGATCCGACCCGGGGGGCAGATACGCAGTATTTT. This encodes CASSQDPTRGADTQYF.

The rearrangement joins TRBV28 to TRBJ1-1; perhaps TRBD1 as D (6 bases). V was cut by 3 bases and J by 5 bases, with 13 bases left in between. Per germline, CDR1 MDHEN and CDR2 SYDVKM. The CDR3 sequence is 14 residues long. The CDR3 reads CASSLGNRETEAFF. CDR3 bases: TGTGCCAGCAGTTTGGGGAACAGGGAAACTGAAGCTTTCTTT.

CDR3 sequence: CASSYPQGNQETQYF. The CDR3 bases are TGTGCCAGCAGTTACCCTCAGGGGAACCAAGAGACCCAGTACTTC. The rearrangement joins TRBV6-6 to TRBJ2-5, with D possibly matching TRBD1 (6 bases). The CDR3 loop spans 15 amino acids. V was pared by 2 bases and J by 0 bases, with 10 bases between. The germline V gene encodes CDR1 MNHNY and CDR2 SVGAGI (reference sequence).

The CDR3 DNA sequence: TGTGCCAGCAGTGACCACTACGAGCAGTACTTC. Encoded protein: CASSDHYEQYF. The chain carries TRBV2 and TRBJ2-7; D call uncertain. From germline, CDR1 is SNHLY and CDR2 FYNNEI. The CDR3 consists of 11 residues. The V end was cut by 3 bases, the J end by 3 bases, with 3 bases between. The full variable domain, with the rest looked up from reference TRBV2 and TRBJ2-7, is EPEVTQTPSHQVTQMGQEVILRCVPISNHLYFYWYRQILGQKVEFLVSFYNNEISEKSEIFDDQFSVERPDGSNFTLKIRSTKLEDSAMYFCASSDHYEQYFGPGTRLTVT.

The CDR3 DNA follows: TGTGCCAGCAGCCAAGACCGAGCGGGGGGCGGCTACGAGCAGTACTTC. Amino acids: CASSQDRAGGGYEQYF. The chain carries TRBV4-2 and TRBJ2-5; 9 nucleotides line up with TRBD2. The tail of the sequence fits TRBJ2-7 better, so the J call may be wrong. The germline gives CDR1 LGHNA, CDR2 YNFKEQ. This CDR3 is built from 16 residues.